The 28 T cell receptor beta chains listed next were all sequenced from one sample in a study of blood T cells in healthy people across ages. The second PCR ran roughly 6 to 11 cycles with a sample-barcoded 5' primer and J-beta primers. TCRdb re-called the 5' RACE reads through MiXCR, storing one row per CDR3 protein. The data hold 1.4 million to 1.5 million distinct CDR3 sequences, with about 43% observed a single time. The sample was blood. These receptors all stem from a woman between 18 and 29 years old in good health.

The chain has TRBV27 and TRBJ1-2; a possible D gene is TRBD1 (6 bases). V was cut by 5 bases and J by 4 bases, with 11 bases left in between. The germline V gene has CDR1 MNHEY and CDR2 SMNVEV (reference sequence). This CDR3 contains 13 residues. Written as DNA, the CDR3 is TGTGCCAGCAGTCGCCGGGGGCTCTATGGCTACACCTTC. As protein: CASSRRGLYGYTF.

The count of this clonotype is one. This chain uses TRBV28 with TRBJ2-7; weak D call: TRBD2 (7 bases). Judging by the DNA end, TRBJ2-5 fits better; the J call may be wrong. The CDR3 spans 17 residues. CDR1 is MDHEN, CDR2 SYDVKM, per germline. CDR3 DNA: TGTGCCAGCAGTTTTGACCGCGGGGGCAGGCCCCTAGAGACCCAGTACTTC. This codes for CASSFDRGGRPLETQYF.

The chain carries TRBV6-4 and TRBJ2-3; TRBD1 agrees at 8 bases. Germline-derived CDR1 and CDR2 are MRHNA and SNTAGT. This CDR3 is 15 amino acids long. Trimming removed 10 bases from V and 4 bases from J; junction bases left unmatched: 13. CDR3 DNA sequence: TGTGCCACCAGGGTACAGGGGGACGGAGCAGATACGCAGTATTTT. The encoded protein is CATRVQGDGADTQYF.

A few counts support this clonotype. The J gene is TRBJ2-1, the V gene TRBV9; D gene ambiguous. CDR3 length: 11 amino acids. Germline CDR1 and CDR2: SGDLS and YYNGEE. V shed 0 bases and J shed 10 bases, with 5 bases lying between them. The CDR3 protein is CASSVAQEQFF. CDR3 nucleotide sequence: TGTGCCAGCAGCGTAGCGCAGGAGCAGTTCTTC.

V gene TRBV7-8 combines with J gene TRBJ2-5, with D perhaps TRBD1 or TRBD2 (5 bases each). The J call is uncertain, as TRBJ2-7 better fits the DNA end. The germline CDR1 and CDR2 sequences are SGHVS and FQNEAQ. This CDR3 spans 14 amino acids. CDR3 residues: CASSFRRGDYEQYF. CDR3 nucleotide sequence: TGTGCCAGCAGCTTCAGGAGAGGGGACTACGAGCAGTACTTC.

On this clonotype itself: An end of the junction does not agree with germline; a read error may underlie this. V usage is TRBV5-1 and J usage is TRBJ2-3; no clear D. Per germline, CDR1 SGHRS and CDR2 YFSETQ. The CDR3 spans 16 residues. The CDR3 protein is CASSLGTAESSDAQYF. In DNA form, the CDR3 reads TGCGCCAGCAGCTTGGGAACGGCCGAATCTTCAGATGCGCAGTATTTT. The variable domain in full, completed from reference TRBV5-1 and TRBJ2-3, reads KAGVTQTPRYLIKTRGQQVTLSCSPISGHRSVSWYQQTPGQGLQFLFEYFSETQRNKGNFPGRFSGRQFSNSRSEMNVSTLELGDSALYLCASSLGTAESSDAQYFGPGTRLTVL.

This clonotype was seen a few times. The chain joins TRBV10-3 to TRBJ2-6; tentative D call: TRBD1 (5 bases). The CDR3 runs 16 residues. The germline gives CDR1 ENHRY, CDR2 SYGVKD. Trimming stripped 0 bases from V and 0 bases from J, with 6 bases between. The CDR3, as DNA: TGTGCCATCAGTGAGTCTCAGGGCTCTGGGGCCAACGTCCTGACTTTC. It specifies CAISESQGSGANVLTF.

This clonotype was recorded a few times. The chain employs TRBV7-9 and TRBJ2-3; D unresolved. Trimming pared 0 bases from V and 2 bases from J, leaving 6 bases between. The germline V gene has CDR1 SEHNR and CDR2 FQNEAQ (reference sequence). The CDR3 extends over 14 amino acids. As DNA, the CDR3 is TGTGCCAGCAGCTTAGCGTCCGCCACAGATACGCAGTATTTT. Residues: CASSLASATDTQYF.

This clonotype was observed a handful of times. The germline gene is not matched at one end of the junction; a read error may be the cause. The J gene is TRBJ2-1, the V gene TRBV2, with a tentative D call TRBD2 (6 bases). Germline V gene lookup returns CDR1 SNHLY and CDR2 FYNNEI. This CDR3 comprises 11 residues. CDR3 nucleotide sequence: TGTGCCACCATGGACTACTATGAGCAGTTCTTC. Its translation: CATMDYYEQFF.

The V call is TRBV6-1, the J call TRBJ2-4; 9 bases fit TRBD1. Germline V gives CDR1 MNHNS, CDR2 SASEGT. V lost 1 base, J lost 6 bases, and 7 bases stayed unmatched. This CDR3 is 16 amino acids long. CDR3 loop: CASSEEGTGWVNIQYF. The DNA of the CDR3 is TGTGCCAGCAGTGAAGAAGGGACAGGGTGGGTAAACATTCAGTACTTC.

The genes are TRBV4-1 and TRBJ2-2, with D maybe TRBD2 (7 bases). This CDR3 is built from 15 residues. With 1 base removed from V and 4 bases from J, the gap between germline ends came to 10 bases. Germline V CDR1 and CDR2: MGHRA, YSYEKL. The CDR3 sequence is CASSQVGGATGELFF. The CDR3 region has the DNA TGCGCCAGCAGCCAAGTAGGGGGGGCCACCGGGGAGCTGTTTTTT.

The J gene is TRBJ2-5, the V gene TRBV20-1; 12 bases match TRBD2. CDR3 length: 14 amino acids. V shed 2 bases, J shed 11 bases, and the junction held 9 bases outside the gene matches. In germline, CDR1 is DFQATT, CDR2 SNEGSKA (reference sequence). This CDR3 is CSARPSGRVNEQYF. CDR3 nucleotides: TGCAGTGCTAGACCTAGCGGGAGGGTGAATGAGCAGTACTTC.

This clonotype has more than one count but fewer than ten. V usage is TRBV15 and J usage is TRBJ2-5, with TRBD2 as a possible D gene (5 bases). Deletions cut 0 bases from V and 9 bases from J, with 11 bases between. CDR1 and CDR2 (germline): LNHNV, YYDKDF (reference sequence). This CDR3 is built from 13 residues. CDR3 amino acids: CATSRDLSRAQYF. The CDR3 DNA reads TGTGCCACCAGCAGAGATCTATCGAGGGCCCAGTACTTC.

CDR3 DNA: TGTGCCAGCAGTTACTCCACGCCCCATCTCCTCCGCGGGAGGCTGAATGAGCAGTTCTTC. Amino acids: CASSYSTPHLLRGRLNEQFF. V is TRBV6-5 and J is TRBJ2-1, with 8 nucleotides matching TRBD2. Germline-derived CDR1 and CDR2 are MNHEY and SVGAGI. The V segment lost 0 bases and the J segment 7 bases; nucleotides outside the gene matches: 20. The CDR3 spans 20 residues.

The V and J genes are TRBV7-9 and TRBJ2-3; TRBD2 agrees at 10 bases. The ends lost 1 base at V and 5 bases at J; junction bases unmatched: 3. CDR1 and CDR2 (germline): SEHNR, FQNEAQ (reference sequence). The CDR3 is 15 amino acids. CDR3 amino acids: CASSLDGTSVDTQYF. The CDR3 region has the DNA TGTGCCAGCAGCTTAGACGGGACTAGCGTAGATACGCAGTATTTT.

The V and J genes are TRBV20-1 and TRBJ2-5, with D perhaps assigned TRBD1 or TRBD2 (5 bases each). Looked up from germline, CDR1 is DFQATT and CDR2 is SNEGSKA (reference sequence). V shed 3 bases and J shed 7 bases, with 15 bases lying between them. The CDR3 has 13 residues. The chain's CDR3 is CSARGPHGGTQYF. Written as DNA, the CDR3 is TGCAGTGCTAGGGGACCTCATGGCGGGACCCAGTACTTC.

This clonotype turned up a few times. This chain connects TRBV28 to TRBJ2-2; 14 bases map to TRBD2. Germline trimming cut 3 bases from V and 3 bases from J; bases unmatched to any gene: 9. CDR3 length equals 19 residues. CDR1 is MDHEN, CDR2 SYDVKM, per germline. The CDR3 coding sequence is TGTGCCAGCAGTTTGGGGTGGACTAGCGGGAGGTACGACACCGGGGAGCTGTTTTTT. It codes for CASSLGWTSGRYDTGELFF.

The chain carries TRBV5-5 and TRBJ1-3; D not certain. CDR1 and CDR2 from the germline V gene are SGHKS and YYEKEE (reference sequence). The V end lost 2 bases, the J end lost 1 base, and 13 bases lay between the germline ends. The CDR3 has 16 residues. CDR3: CASSFGQPTSGNTIYF. The CDR3, as DNA: TGTGCCAGCAGCTTTGGCCAGCCTACGTCTGGAAACACCATATATTTT.

The genes are TRBV4-1 and TRBJ1-2; D not resolved. The CDR3 runs to 14 residues. The germline V gene encodes CDR1 MGHRA and CDR2 YSYEKL. V lost 2 bases and J lost 4, with 11 bases in between. CDR3 sequence: CASSQKEGGYGYTF. Here the CDR3 DNA reads TGCGCCAGCAGCCAAAAAGAGGGCGGCTATGGCTACACCTTC.

The genes are TRBV25-1 and TRBJ2-5; TRBD2 might be the D (5 bases). The CDR3 totals 16 residues. Trimming took 0 bases from V and 3 from J, leaving 14 bases between them. Germline V CDR1 and CDR2: MGHDK, SYGVNS. The CDR3 bases are TGTGCCAGCAGTGAATATTTCCGGGAAAATAAAGAGACCCAGTACTTC. The encoded protein is CASSEYFRENKETQYF.

This clonotype was seen more than once but under ten times. Here the CDR3 reads CASSLKAGNTEAFF. Written as DNA, the CDR3 is TGTGCCAGCAGCTTAAAGGCAGGAAACACTGAAGCTTTCTTT. This chain connects TRBV7-6 to TRBJ1-1; D unclear. The germline V gene encodes CDR1 SGHVS and CDR2 FNYEAQ. This CDR3 is built from 14 residues. Trimming left V 2 bases short and J 2 bases short, with 9 bases between.

This clonotype was recorded only once. The gene calls are TRBV12-3 or TRBV12-4 and TRBJ2-6; 8 positions agree with TRBD1. V lost 4 bases, J lost 0 bases, and 8 bases stayed unmatched. The CDR3 extends over 18 amino acids. Written as DNA, the CDR3 is TGTGCCAGCAGTTGGGACAGGCTTGTTTACTCTGGGGCCAACGTCCTGACTTTC. Translating it yields CASSWDRLVYSGANVLTF.

The V gene is TRBV3-1, the J gene TRBJ2-7; tentative D call: TRBD1 (6 bases). The CDR3 spans 14 residues. With 4 bases removed from V and 4 bases from J, the gap between germline ends came to 14 bases. Germline V gene lookup returns CDR1 LGHDT and CDR2 YNNKEL (reference sequence). CDR3 sequence: CASSPIQGRYEQYF. Here the CDR3 DNA reads TGTGCCAGCAGCCCGATCCAGGGGCGGTACGAGCAGTACTTC.

This sequence joins TRBV4-1 and TRBJ2-1, with 8 bases fitting TRBD2. CDR3 length: 19 amino acids. V lost 6 bases to trimming and J lost 6 bases; unmatched junction nucleotides: 22. In germline, CDR1 is MGHRA, CDR2 YSYEKL. The CDR3 DNA is TGCGCCAGCAGTCGGGAGGGGGGATTTCCCGGGACTAGGTCCAATGAGCAGTTCTTC. Translating gives CASSREGGFPGTRSNEQFF.

The chain recombines TRBV27 with TRBJ1-1, with no clear D. Trimming took off 6 bases at V and 5 bases at J, with 22 bases between the two ends. This CDR3 is 16 amino acids long. Germline CDR1 and CDR2: MNHEY and SMNVEV (reference sequence). This chain's CDR3 is CASSLPWERIWTEAFF. For the CDR3, the DNA is TGTGCCAGCAGCCTCCCATGGGAGCGAATATGGACTGAAGCTTTCTTT.

The chain uses TRBV6-6 and TRBJ2-5; the D call may be TRBD1 or TRBD2 (6 bases each). The CDR3 spans 14 residues. The germline V and J ends were trimmed by 2 bases and 11 bases, with 18 bases remaining between them. The germline V gene has CDR1 MNHNY and CDR2 SVGAGI (reference sequence). This CDR3 is CASSYEGGNNEQYF. For the CDR3, the DNA is TGTGCCAGCAGTTACGAGGGGGGCAACAATGAGCAGTACTTC.

The chain recombines TRBV20-1 with TRBJ2-4; 11 bases are a match to TRBD2. The DNA end is a closer match to TRBJ2-7, so the J assignment may be wrong. Germline lookup yields CDR1 DFQATT and CDR2 SNEGSKA (reference sequence). This CDR3 is built from 14 residues. The CDR3 loop reads CSAATSGSFNEQYF. Here the CDR3 DNA reads TGCAGTGCTGCCACTAGCGGGAGTTTCAACGAGCAGTACTTC.

The chain has TRBV9 and TRBJ2-5; no clear D. Trimming removed 0 bases from V and 2 bases from J, with 8 bases in between. The CDR3 extends over 14 amino acids. Germline assignment: CDR1 SGDLS and CDR2 YYNGEE. This CDR3 reads CASSVAPLQETQYF. CDR3 nucleotide sequence: TGTGCCAGCAGCGTAGCTCCCTTACAAGAGACCCAGTACTTC.